The clone carrying this TCR beta chain was observed a handful of times. Its antigen is undetermined. It was 5'RACE with constant-segment primers that produced the TCR alpha and TCR beta cDNA libraries, which carried sample barcodes and UMIs. TCRdb reanalysed the 5' RACE reads using MiXCR and keeps one entry per CDR3 protein. Counted here are under 250,000 distinct CDR3 sequences, approximately 15% occurring once; the ten biggest clones make up more than 2%. The CDR3 has 14 residues. The V end lost 5 bases, the J end lost 2 bases, and 12 bases lay between the germline ends. CDR1 is SGHTA and CDR2 is FQGNSA in the germline V gene. This sample stems from a study of T-cell memory formation after mild COVID-19. About the study: TCR clusters showed largely donor specificity.

Notes on the study in general: CD4+ clones that contracted lay mainly in CM and EM; CD8+ ones lay in EMRA. Clones that contracted from day 15 to 85 had balanced CD4/CD8; later expanders were CD4+ biased.

The genes are TRBV7-2 and TRBJ2-5; D call uncertain. The sequence was obtained from an adult woman who had mild COVID-19 (a few samples of this study predate the infection). Cell type and time point are not known. What was sequenced was PBMCs or a T cell subset sorted from them (not recorded which). CDR3 loop: CASSPMASQETQYF. The CDR3 nucleotides are TGTGCCAGCAGCCCTATGGCGAGTCAAGAGACCCAGTACTTC. The full variable domain, its missing parts supplied by reference TRBV7-2 and TRBJ2-5, is GAGVSQSPSNKVTEKGKDVELRCDPISGHTALYWYRQSLGQGLEFLIYFQGNSAPDKSGLPSDRFSAERTGGSVSTLTIQRTQQEDSAVYLCASSPMASQETQYFGPGTRLLVL.